The TCR beta chain under discussion was sequenced for a study of cytomegalovirus exposure and HLA in healthy donors. The junction had 13 bases not matched to a gene; V was cut back by 5 bases and J by 6 bases. The CDR3 consists of 15 residues. Germline-derived CDR1 and CDR2 are LNHNV and YYDKDF (reference sequence). Study findings and constraints: Most subjects had HLA-A and HLA-B alleles reportedly predicted accurately by TCR beta sequences.

This clone was counted between two and nine times. The antigen remains unidentified. 60 Vbeta and 13 Jbeta primers were used in PCR. TCRdb's table, derived via immunoSEQ multiplex PCR, lists solely in-frame clones and lacks some. The sample holds 140,000 to 150,000 clones; more than 7.5% are singletons and the top ten take 1.8%. The specimen was PBMCs. The receptor was derived from a man between 50 and 59 years old in good health and CMV-seronegative. This sequence joins TRBV15 and TRBJ2-7, with 7 bases aligning to TRBD2. CDR3: CATSPQKGGRSEQYF. The CDR3 DNA reads as TGTGCCACCAGCCCCCAAAAGGGCGGGAGAAGCGAGCAGTACTTC.